This T cell receptor (beta chain) was recovered during a study of cytomegalovirus exposure and HLA in healthy donors. Looking at the study overall: Among about 190 million T cells, an earlier analysis found 117 million unique TCR beta sequences. The study's findings and limits: HLA-A and HLA-B allele assignments for most subjects were reportedly predicted accurately using TCR beta sequences.

V trimming: 11 bases; J trimming: 4 bases; junction bases outside the gene matches: 10. CDR1 is ENHRY, CDR2 SYGVKD, per germline. The CDR3 totals 13 residues. In regard to this clone: Its cognate antigen is unknown.

The PCR had 60 Vbeta and 13 Jbeta primers. Produced via immunoSEQ multiplex PCR; TCRdb's table is partial and in-frame only. The data hold some 200,000 clones, with 79% observed a single time. This clonotype originated in a male donor in good health and CMV-seropositive. Sequenced input: PBMCs. J is TRBJ2-7 and V is TRBV10-3; TRBD1 aligns across 8 bases. The CDR3 DNA reads TGTGCCGCAGGGTCAGGGGGCGAGTACGAGCAGTACTTC. The encoded protein is CAAGSGGEYEQYF.